This T cell receptor (beta chain) was recorded in a study of cytomegalovirus exposure and HLA in healthy donors. Study overall: Genetic ancestry analysis placed under 90% of the 300 to 500 donors that were genotyped in the Caucasian-associated cluster. Findings of the study overall: Roughly even sequencing depth across donors was the assumption behind the presence/absence analyses.

PCR primers comprised 60 Vbeta and 13 Jbeta primers. The repertoire was sequenced with immunoSEQ multiplex PCR; TCRdb's copy has only in-frame clones and lacks some. The sample lists 150,000 to 200,000 clones, 82% occurring once. The V and J ends lost 0 bases and 0 bases respectively, with 6 bases between them. This CDR3 is built from 13 residues. Germline V gene lookup returns CDR1 SQVTM and CDR2 ANQGSEA. With respect to this clone: Its antigen remains unidentified.

This TCR came from a woman between 45 and 65 years old in good health and CMV-seronegative. The sample taken for sequencing was PBMCs. The gene calls are TRBV29-1 and TRBJ2-7, with D maybe TRBD2 (5 bases). The CDR3 DNA follows: TGCAGCGTTGAAGACGGGGACTCCTACGAGCAGTACTTC. Translating it yields CSVEDGDSYEQYF.